A selection of T cell receptor beta chains follows, all from one sample in a study of cytomegalovirus exposure and HLA in healthy donors. The table came from immunoSEQ multiplex PCR; TCRdb's copy has only in-frame clones and leaves some out. The repertoire holds about 95,000 clones, with around 72% as singletons. Material: PBMCs. The receptor set was obtained from a man aged 18 to 30 in good health and CMV-seropositive. CDR3s include the opening cysteine and the closing phenylalanine or tryptophan. D genes are given only for firm matches. Some rows have no size entry. The others give once, few or many, or a class for an expanded clone.

TRBJ2-3,.,TRBV18,.,CASSPRGATDTQYF,TGTGCCAGCTCACCACGGGGAGCTACAGATACGCAGTATTTT
TRBJ1-2,.,TRBV4-1,.,CASSQEEGPSYGYTF,TGCGCCAGCAGCCAAGAGGAGGGACCCAGCTATGGCTACACCTTC
TRBJ1-2,TRBD1,TRBV4-1,.,CASSHPWGQGASYGYTF,TGCGCCAGCAGCCACCCCTGGGGGCAGGGGGCAAGTTATGGCTACACCTTC
TRBJ1-1,TRBD1,TRBV25-1,few,CASSGTGVGTEAFF,TGTGCCAGCAGTGGTACAGGGGTCGGCACTGAAGCTTTCTTT
TRBJ2-3,TRBD2,TRBV11-2,.,CASSLVGGATDTQYF,TGTGCCAGCAGCTTGGTCGGGGGGGCTACAGATACGCAGTATTTT
TRBJ2-7,.,TRBV6-5,.,CASSYPGTGEQYF,TGTGCCAGCAGTTACCCGGGAACGGGCGAGCAGTACTTC
TRBJ2-3,.,TRBV18,.,CASSLEFSDTQYF,TGTGCCAGCTCACTTGAGTTCTCAGATACGCAGTATTTT
TRBJ2-1,TRBD1,TRBV6-5,.,CASSSPGQGAKNEQFF,TGTGCCAGCAGTTCACCGGGACAGGGGGCGAAGAATGAGCAGTTCTTC
TRBJ1-2,.,TRBV9,once,CASSANPTNRSFYGYTF,TGTGCCAGCAGCGCGAACCCAACTAACAGGAGTTTCTATGGCTACACCTTC
TRBJ2-7,.,TRBV6-5,.,CASSYSWSTYEQYF,TGTGCCAGCAGTTACTCGTGGAGTACCTACGAGCAGTACTTC
TRBJ1-2,.,TRBV11-2,few,CASSFSTDYGYTF,TGTGCCAGCAGCTTTTCGACTGACTATGGCTACACCTTC
TRBJ2-7,.,TRBV6-5,.,CASRVTSQAYEQYF,TGTGCCAGCAGAGTTACGTCGCAGGCCTACGAGCAGTACTTC
TRBJ2-2,TRBD1,TRBV19,.,CASSIGQGAITGELFF,TGTGCCAGTAGTATTGGACAGGGGGCGATAACCGGGGAGCTGTTTTTT
TRBJ1-2,TRBD1,TRBV6-1,.,CASSEALPGTVLYGYTF,TGTGCCAGCAGTGAAGCTCTACCCGGGACAGTACTTTATGGCTACACCTTC
TRBJ2-1,TRBD1,TRBV5-4,once,CASSSGNRGWLTYNEQFF,TGTGCCAGCAGCTCCGGAAACAGGGGATGGCTAACCTACAATGAGCAGTTCTTC
TRBJ1-4,.,TRBV7-9,once,CASSANGEKLFF,TGTGCCAGCAGCGCCAACGGTGAAAAACTGTTTTTT
TRBJ1-1,.,TRBV6-6,few,CASIGHRLAPLAFF,TGTGCCAGCATCGGTCACAGGTTAGCACCTCTCGCTTTCTTT
TRBJ2-7,TRBD1,TRBV28,.,CASRDRVSYEQYF,TGTGCCAGCAGGGACAGGGTCTCCTACGAGCAGTACTTC
TRBJ1-1,.,TRBV7-9,once,CASSQNRAAEAFF,TGTGCCAGCAGCCAAAACAGGGCCGCTGAAGCTTTCTTT
TRBJ1-1,TRBD1,TRBV19,.,CASSPDRVTEAFF,TGTGCCAGTAGTCCAGACAGGGTCACTGAAGCTTTCTTT
TRBJ2-5,.,TRBV9,.,CASSRQPQETQYF,TGTGCCAGCAGCCGACAGCCGCAAGAGACCCAGTACTTC
TRBJ1-2,TRBD1,TRBV7-9,.,CASRDRDYGYTF,TGTGCCAGCCGCGACAGGGACTATGGCTACACCTTC
TRBJ2-7,.,TRBV5-1,.,CASSFFGQGVSHEQYF,TGCGCCAGCAGCTTTTTCGGCCAAGGAGTGAGCCACGAGCAGTACTTC
TRBJ1-5,.,TRBV6-5,.,CASSYDRSQPQHF,TGTGCCAGCAGTTACGACAGGTCGCAGCCCCAGCATTTT
TRBJ1-4,.,TRBV21-1,.,CASSKVGAGDNEKLFF,TGTGCCAGCAGCAAAGTGGGGGCAGGGGATAATGAAAAACTGTTTTTT
TRBJ1-4,.,TRBV5-1,.,CASSLGRGGGDEKLFF,TGCGCCAGCAGCTTGGGTCGGGGAGGTGGTGATGAAAAACTGTTTTTT
TRBJ1-3,.,TRBV19,.,CASSIRQEISGNTIYF,TGTGCCAGTAGTATCCGACAGGAGATCTCTGGAAACACCATATATTTT
TRBJ2-1,.,TRBV2,.,CASTQDNEQFF,TGTGCCAGCACCCAGGACAATGAGCAGTTCTTC
TRBJ2-1,.,TRBV7-9,once,CASSLTDSSYNEQFF,TGTGCCAGCAGCCTCACGGACAGCTCCTACAATGAGCAGTTCTTC
TRBJ1-1,.,TRBV28,.,CASSSEGVRLTEAFF,TGTGCCAGCAGTTCCGAGGGGGTTAGGTTGACTGAAGCTTTCTTT
TRBJ2-5,TRBD1,TRBV6-1,few,CASSRQGRETQYF,TGTGCCAGCAGCCGACAGGGTAGAGAGACCCAGTACTTC
TRBJ1-6,.,TRBV29-1,.,CSVSRGGNSPLHF,TGCAGCGTTTCTCGGGGGGGTAATTCACCCCTCCACTTT
TRBJ1-2,TRBD1,TRBV28,.,CASSPLQGAANYGYTF,TGTGCCAGCAGCCCGTTACAGGGGGCAGCCAACTATGGCTACACCTTC
TRBJ2-7,.,TRBV7-7,.,CASRGGQRRIHEQYF,TGTGCCAGCAGAGGGGGACAAAGGAGAATCCACGAGCAGTACTTC
TRBJ2-5,.,TRBV5-1,.,CASSDPGTPETQYF,TGCGCCAGCAGCGATCCCGGGACACCGGAGACCCAGTACTTC
TRBJ2-5,.,TRBV5-1,few,CASSFNKETQYF,TGCGCCAGCAGCTTCAACAAAGAGACCCAGTACTTC
TRBJ1-4,TRBD1,TRBV7-9,.,CASSLPSWDSSAELFF,TGTGCCAGCAGCCTGCCGTCATGGGACAGCTCGGCGGAACTGTTTTTT
TRBJ2-3,.,TRBV30,.,CAWSDIAGTDTQYF,TGTGCCTGGAGCGATATAGCGGGCACAGATACGCAGTATTTT
TRBJ1-5,TRBD1,TRBV19,once,CASSPQGGFQPQHF,TGTGCCAGTAGTCCTCAAGGGGGCTTTCAGCCCCAGCATTTT
TRBJ1-2,TRBD1,TRBV19,few,CATQIDRVGGYTF,TGTGCCACACAAATCGACAGGGTTGGTGGCTACACCTTC
TRBJ1-4,TRBD1,TRBV7-9,once,CASCKSGTGGEKLFF,TGTGCCAGCTGCAAATCCGGGACAGGGGGTGAAAAACTGTTTTTT
TRBJ1-1,.,TRBV28,.,CASSTPSGGNTEAFF,TGTGCCAGCAGCACCCCCTCGGGAGGGAACACTGAAGCTTTCTTT
TRBJ1-1,TRBD1,TRBV27,.,CASSRQGESTEAFF,TGTGCCAGCAGTAGACAGGGAGAGAGCACTGAAGCTTTCTTT
TRBJ2-7,TRBD1,TRBV18,few,CASSPGQGGSYEQYF,TGTGCCAGCTCACCGGGACAGGGGGGCTCCTACGAGCAGTACTTC